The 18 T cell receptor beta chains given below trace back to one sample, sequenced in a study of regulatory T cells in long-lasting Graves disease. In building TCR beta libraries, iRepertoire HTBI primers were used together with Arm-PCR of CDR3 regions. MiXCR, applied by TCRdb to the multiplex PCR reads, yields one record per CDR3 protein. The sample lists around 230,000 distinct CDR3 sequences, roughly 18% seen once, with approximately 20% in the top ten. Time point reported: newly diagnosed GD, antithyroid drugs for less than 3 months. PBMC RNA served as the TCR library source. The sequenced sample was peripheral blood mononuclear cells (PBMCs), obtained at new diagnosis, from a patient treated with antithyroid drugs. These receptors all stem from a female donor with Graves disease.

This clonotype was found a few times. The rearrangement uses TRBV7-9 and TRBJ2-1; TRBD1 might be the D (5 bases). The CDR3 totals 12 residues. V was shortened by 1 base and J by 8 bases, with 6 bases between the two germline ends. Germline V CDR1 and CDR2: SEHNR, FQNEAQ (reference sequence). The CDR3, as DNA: TGTGCCAGCAGCTTAGAAGGGGATGAGCAGTTCTTC. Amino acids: CASSLEGDEQFF.

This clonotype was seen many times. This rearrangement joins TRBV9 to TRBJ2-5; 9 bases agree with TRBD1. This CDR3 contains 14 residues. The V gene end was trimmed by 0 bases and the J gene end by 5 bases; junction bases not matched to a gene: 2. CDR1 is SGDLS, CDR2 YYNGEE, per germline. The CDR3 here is CASSVAGQGETQYF. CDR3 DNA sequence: TGTGCCAGCAGCGTAGCTGGACAGGGGGAGACCCAGTACTTC.

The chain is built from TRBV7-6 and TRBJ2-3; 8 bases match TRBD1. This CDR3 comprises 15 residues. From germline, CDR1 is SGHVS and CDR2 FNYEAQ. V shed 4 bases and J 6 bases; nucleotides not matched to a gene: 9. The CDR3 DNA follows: TGTGCCAGCAGCTCCGGACAGGGACTCATCGATACGCAGTATTTT. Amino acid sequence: CASSSGQGLIDTQYF.

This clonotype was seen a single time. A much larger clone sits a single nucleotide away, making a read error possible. CDR3 in amino acids: CATSDQNKAYGYTF. CDR3 bases: TGTGCCACCAGTGATCAGAACAAAGCTTATGGCTACACCTTC. J is TRBJ1-2 and V is TRBV24-1; D uncertain. V was pared by 3 bases and J by 5 bases, with 12 bases between. The CDR3 has 14 amino acids. The germline CDR1 and CDR2 sequences are KGHDR and SFDVKD.

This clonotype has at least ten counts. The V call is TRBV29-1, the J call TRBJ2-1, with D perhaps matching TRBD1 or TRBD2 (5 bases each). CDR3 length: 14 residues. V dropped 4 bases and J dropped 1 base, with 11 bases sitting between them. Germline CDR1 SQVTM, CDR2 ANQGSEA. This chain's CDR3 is CSVGGERSYNEQFF. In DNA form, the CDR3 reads TGCAGCGTTGGAGGGGAGAGGTCCTACAATGAGCAGTTCTTC.

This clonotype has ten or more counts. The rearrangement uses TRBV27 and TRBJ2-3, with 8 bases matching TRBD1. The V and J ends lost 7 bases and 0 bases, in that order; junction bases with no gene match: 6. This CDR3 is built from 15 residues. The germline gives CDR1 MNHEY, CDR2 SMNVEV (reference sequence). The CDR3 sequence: CASKPGQASTDTQYF. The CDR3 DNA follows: TGTGCCAGCAAACCGGGACAGGCTAGCACAGATACGCAGTATTTT.

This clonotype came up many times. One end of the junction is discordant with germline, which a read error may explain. The CDR3 region has the DNA TGTGCCAGCAGCCTTGGGGAACGGCAGCCCCAGCATTTT. The encoded protein is CASSLGERQPQHF. The chain couples TRBV10-2 to TRBJ1-5; D is unresolved. The CDR3 runs 13 residues. Germline CDR1 and CDR2: WSHSY and SAAADI.

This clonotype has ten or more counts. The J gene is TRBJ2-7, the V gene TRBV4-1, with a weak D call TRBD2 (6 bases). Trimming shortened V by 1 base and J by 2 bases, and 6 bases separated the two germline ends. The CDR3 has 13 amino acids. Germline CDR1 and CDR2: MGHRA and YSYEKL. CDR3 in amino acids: CASSQGLAYEQYF. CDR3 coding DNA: TGCGCCAGCAGCCAAGGACTAGCCTACGAGCAGTACTTC.

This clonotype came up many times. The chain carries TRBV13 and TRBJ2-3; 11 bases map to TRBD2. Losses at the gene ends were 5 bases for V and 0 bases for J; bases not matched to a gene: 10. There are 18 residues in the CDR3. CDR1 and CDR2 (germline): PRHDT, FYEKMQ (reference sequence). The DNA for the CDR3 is TGTGCCAGCAGCCGTCGGGCTAGCGGGAGGAGGAGCACAGATACGCAGTATTTT. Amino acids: CASSRRASGRRSTDTQYF.

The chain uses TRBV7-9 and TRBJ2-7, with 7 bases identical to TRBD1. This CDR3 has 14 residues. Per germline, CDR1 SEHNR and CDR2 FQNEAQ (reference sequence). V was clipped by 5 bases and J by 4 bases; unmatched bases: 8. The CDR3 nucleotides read TGTGCCAGCAGCCCCCGAGGGACAGATTACGAGCAGTACTTC. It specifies CASSPRGTDYEQYF.

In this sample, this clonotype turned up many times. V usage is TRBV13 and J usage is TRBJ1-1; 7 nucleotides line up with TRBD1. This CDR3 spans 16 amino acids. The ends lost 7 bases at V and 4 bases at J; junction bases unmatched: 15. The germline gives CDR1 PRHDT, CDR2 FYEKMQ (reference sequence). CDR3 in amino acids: CASNTRGGGGGTEAFF. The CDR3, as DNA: TGTGCCAGCAACACCAGGGGGGGGGGCGGCGGCACTGAAGCTTTCTTT.

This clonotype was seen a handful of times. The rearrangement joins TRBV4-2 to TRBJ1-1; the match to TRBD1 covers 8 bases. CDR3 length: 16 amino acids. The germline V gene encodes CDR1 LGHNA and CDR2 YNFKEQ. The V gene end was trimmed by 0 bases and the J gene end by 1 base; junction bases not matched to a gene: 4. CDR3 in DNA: TGTGCCAGCAGCCAAGATAACAGGGGGGGGAACACTGAAGCTTTCTTT. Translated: CASSQDNRGGNTEAFF.

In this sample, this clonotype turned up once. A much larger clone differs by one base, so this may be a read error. For the CDR3, the DNA is TGTGCCAGCAGATTAGGAACTAGCGGGGGCCGCAAGCAGTTCTTC. Encoded protein: CASRLGTSGGRKQFF. This rearrangement joins TRBV27 to TRBJ2-1; TRBD2 agrees at 11 bases. The CDR3 runs to 15 residues. V lost 6 bases and J lost 11; bases outside the gene matches: 12. Germline CDR1 MNHEY, CDR2 SMNVEV (reference sequence).

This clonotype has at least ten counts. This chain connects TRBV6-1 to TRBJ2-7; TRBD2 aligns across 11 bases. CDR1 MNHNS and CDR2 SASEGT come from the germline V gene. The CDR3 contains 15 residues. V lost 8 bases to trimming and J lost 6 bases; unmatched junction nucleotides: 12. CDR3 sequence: CASSYPTSGNPEQYF. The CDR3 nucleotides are TGTGCCAGCTCCTACCCGACTAGCGGGAACCCCGAGCAGTACTTC.

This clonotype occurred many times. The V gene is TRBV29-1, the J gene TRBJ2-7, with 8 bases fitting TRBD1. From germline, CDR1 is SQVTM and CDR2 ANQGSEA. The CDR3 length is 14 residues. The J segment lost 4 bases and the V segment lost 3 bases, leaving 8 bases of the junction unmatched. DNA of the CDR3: TGCAGCGTTGACTCGGCAGGGGGCGGGTACGAGCAGTACTTC. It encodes CSVDSAGGGYEQYF.

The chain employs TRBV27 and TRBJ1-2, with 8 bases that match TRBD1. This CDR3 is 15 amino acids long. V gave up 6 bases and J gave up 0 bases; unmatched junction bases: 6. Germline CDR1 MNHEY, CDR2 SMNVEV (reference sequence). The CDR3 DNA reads TGTGCCAGCAGGCGGAAGGGACAGGCTAACTATGGCTACACCTTC. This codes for CASRRKGQANYGYTF.

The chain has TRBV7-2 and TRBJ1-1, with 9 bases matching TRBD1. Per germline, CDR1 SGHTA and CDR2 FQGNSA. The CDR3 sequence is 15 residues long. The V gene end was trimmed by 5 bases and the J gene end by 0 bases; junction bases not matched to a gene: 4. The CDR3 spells CASSRTGVVNTEAFF. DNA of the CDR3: TGTGCCAGCAGCAGGACAGGGGTCGTGAACACTGAAGCTTTCTTT.

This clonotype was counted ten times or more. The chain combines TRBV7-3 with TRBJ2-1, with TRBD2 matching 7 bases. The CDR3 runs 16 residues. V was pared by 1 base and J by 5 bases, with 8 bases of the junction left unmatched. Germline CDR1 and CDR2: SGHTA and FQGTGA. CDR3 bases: TGTGCCAGCAGCTTAATGACGGGAGGCCCCGACAATGAGCAGTTCTTC. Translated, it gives CASSLMTGGPDNEQFF.